This T cell receptor beta chain stems from a study of identical twins. Germline lookup yields CDR1 SGHTA and CDR2 FQGTGA. V gave up 5 bases and J gave up 3 bases, with 4 bases separating them. CDR3 size: 12 residues. TCRdb recomputed calls from the 5' RACE reads with MiXCR, one row per CDR3 protein. The sample shows hundreds of thousands of distinct CDR3 sequences, approximately 8% of them seen only once. This clonotype was seen repeatedly, ten times or more. The antigen is undetermined. General study results and limits: Models underpredicted monozygotic twin sharing of out-of-frame TCR alpha.

These data are also associated with another study on yellow fever vaccine responses in identical twins.

The V gene is TRBV7-3, the J gene TRBJ2-2; D unclear. The sequencing sample was made of memory (CD45RO+) T cells sorted from blood. The receptor was isolated from a woman between 18 and 29 years old in good health. The CDR3 DNA reads TGTGCCAGCAGCGGGGACACCGGGGAGCTGTTTTTT. This encodes CASSGDTGELFF. Complete variable domain (other parts from reference TRBV7-3 and TRBJ2-2): GAGVSQTPSNKVTEKGKYVELRCDPISGHTALYWYRQSLGQGPEFLIYFQGTGAADDSGLPNDRFFAVRPEGSVSTLKIQRTERGDSAVYLCASSGDTGELFFGEGSRLTVL.